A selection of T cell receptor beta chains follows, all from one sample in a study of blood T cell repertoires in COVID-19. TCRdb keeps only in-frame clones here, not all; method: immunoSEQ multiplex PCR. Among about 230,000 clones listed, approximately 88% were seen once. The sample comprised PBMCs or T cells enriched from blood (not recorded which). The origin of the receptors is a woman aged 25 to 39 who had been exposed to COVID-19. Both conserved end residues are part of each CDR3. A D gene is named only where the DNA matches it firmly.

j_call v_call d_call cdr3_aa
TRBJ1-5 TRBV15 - CATSRGDQPQHF
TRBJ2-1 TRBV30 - CAWSVVLQSYNEQFF
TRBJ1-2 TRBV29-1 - CSVEGGSDGYYGYTF
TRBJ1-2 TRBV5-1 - CASSWGIPSGGPNYGYTF
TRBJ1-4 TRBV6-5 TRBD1 CASNQGVMLEKLFF
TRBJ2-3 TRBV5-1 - CASSLQGPYTDTQYF
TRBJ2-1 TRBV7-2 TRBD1 CASSPGQGAAAAWYNEQFF
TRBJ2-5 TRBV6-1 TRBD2 CASSEVGGQGLAVLYQETQYF
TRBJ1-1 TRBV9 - CASSVTLNTEAFF
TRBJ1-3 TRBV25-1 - CASSEGARNTIYF
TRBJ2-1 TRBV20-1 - CSASPGIASYNEQFF
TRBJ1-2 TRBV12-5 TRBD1 CASGFSTRDRGLRHYGYTF
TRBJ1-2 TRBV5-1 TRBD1 CASSLTSGTGRGYTF
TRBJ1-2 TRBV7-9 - CASSLLTGSYGYTF
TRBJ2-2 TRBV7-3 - CASSPGGGELFF
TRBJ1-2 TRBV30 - CAWSIQGFYGYTF
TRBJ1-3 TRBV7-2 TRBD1 CASSGRGPGNTIYF
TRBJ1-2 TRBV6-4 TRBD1 CASSDTDRVGYTF
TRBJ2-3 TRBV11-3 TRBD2 CASSLRTSGRAADTQYF
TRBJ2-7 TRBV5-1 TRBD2 CASSLVLAGSLHEQYF
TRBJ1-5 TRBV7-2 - CASSLVQGGQPQHF
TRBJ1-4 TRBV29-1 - CSVEIAATNEKLFF
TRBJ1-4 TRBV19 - CASSSGRRNEKLFF
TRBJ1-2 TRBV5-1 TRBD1 CASGTGGATPNGYTF
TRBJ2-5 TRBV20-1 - CSASLVGLGETQYF
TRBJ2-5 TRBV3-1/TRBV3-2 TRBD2 CASSQGKSSGVQETQYF